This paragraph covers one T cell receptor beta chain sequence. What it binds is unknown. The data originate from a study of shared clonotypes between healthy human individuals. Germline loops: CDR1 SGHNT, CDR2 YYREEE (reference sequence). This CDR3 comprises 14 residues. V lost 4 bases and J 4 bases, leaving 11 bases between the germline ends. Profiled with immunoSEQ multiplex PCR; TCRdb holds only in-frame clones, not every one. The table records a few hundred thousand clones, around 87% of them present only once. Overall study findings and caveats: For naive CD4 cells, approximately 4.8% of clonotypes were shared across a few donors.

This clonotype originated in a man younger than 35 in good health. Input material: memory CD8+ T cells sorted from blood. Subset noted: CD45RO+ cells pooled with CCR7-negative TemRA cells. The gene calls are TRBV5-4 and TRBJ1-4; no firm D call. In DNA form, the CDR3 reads TGTGCCAGCAGCGCACCGGGCCTTAATGAAAAACTGTTTTTT. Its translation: CASSAPGLNEKLFF.